The clone carrying this TCR beta chain has ten or more counts. Its antigen remains unknown. The sample belongs to a study of T-cell reconstitution after alpha-beta-depleted transplantation in children. Molecular barcoding with unique molecular identifiers was used for the TCRbeta library. TCRdb redid the calling of the PCR reads with MiXCR, one entry per CDR3 protein. The sample shows about 300,000 distinct CDR3 sequences, 10% of them seen only once. V lost 3 bases and J lost 6; bases outside the gene matches: 8. Germline CDR1 reads DFQATT; CDR2 reads SNEGSKA (reference sequence). This CDR3 comprises 14 residues. Study-wide points: Several hundred rapidly expanded clones from non-depleted graft cells reportedly supplied alpha-beta T cells about two months post-transplant. T-cell counts and diversity were attributed mostly to newly produced T cells one year after transplant. It was surviving recipient T cells and thymic progenitors that gave some patients high TCRbeta diversity at day 60.

This chain uses TRBV20-1 with TRBJ2-7; TRBD1 agrees at 10 bases. This TCR was recovered from a boy younger than two with acute myeloid leukemia, due to receive a stem cell transplant. This specimen consisted of PBMCs, obtained before TCRalphabeta/CD19-depleted stem cell transplant. CDR3 sequence (DNA): TGCAGTGCTAGGCCGGGACAGGGGAAGCGCGAGCAGTACTTC. Its translation is CSARPGQGKREQYF.